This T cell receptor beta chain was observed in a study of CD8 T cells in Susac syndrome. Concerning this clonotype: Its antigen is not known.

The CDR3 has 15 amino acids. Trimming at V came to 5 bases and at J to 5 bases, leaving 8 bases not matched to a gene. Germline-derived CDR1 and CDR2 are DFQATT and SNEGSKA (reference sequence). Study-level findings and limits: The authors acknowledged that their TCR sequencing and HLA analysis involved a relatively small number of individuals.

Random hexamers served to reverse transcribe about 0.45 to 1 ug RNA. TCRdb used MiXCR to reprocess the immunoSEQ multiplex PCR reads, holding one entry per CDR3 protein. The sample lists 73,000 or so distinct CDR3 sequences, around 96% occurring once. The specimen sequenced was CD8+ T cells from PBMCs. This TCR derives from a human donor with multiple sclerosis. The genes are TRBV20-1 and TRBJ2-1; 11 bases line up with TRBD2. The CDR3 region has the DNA TGCAGTGCTCTTACCGGGACTAGCGGAAACAATGAGCAGTTCTTC. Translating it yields CSALTGTSGNNEQFF.